This T cell receptor beta chain was profiled in a study of T-cell reconstitution after alpha-beta-depleted transplantation in children. This CDR3 region has 16 residues. V shed 9 bases and J 4 bases; nucleotides not matched to a gene: 11. CDR1 is KGHDR and CDR2 is SFDVKD in the germline V gene. Preparation of the TCRbeta library involved a method that used unique molecular identifiers. TCRdb independently ran MiXCR on the PCR reads; one entry per CDR3 protein. The sample shows roughly 500,000 distinct CDR3 sequences, roughly 33% of them seen only once. Specimen: PBMCs from the stem cell graft donor, collected from the stem cell graft. The chain is built from TRBV24-1 and TRBJ2-3; 11 bases are shared with TRBD2. This receptor was taken from a human donor who donated a stem cell graft to a child with aplastic anemia. The CDR3 here is CATRGLTSGSADTQYF. The DNA of the CDR3 is TGTGCCACCCGTGGGTTAACTAGCGGGAGTGCAGATACGCAGTATTTT.